The 10 T cell receptor beta chains below all came from one sample that was sequenced in a study of neurological immune-mediated disorders. TCRdb reprocessed the 5' RACE reads with MiXCR, giving one entry per CDR3 protein. Altogether about 41,000 distinct CDR3 sequences are present, about 14% being singletons, with the ten largest covering about 3.6%. Sequenced sample: CD4+ T cells from blood. Every receptor here comes from an older woman with HTLV-1-associated myelopathy (HAM/TSP).

This clonotype has at least ten counts. The V gene is TRBV5-1, the J gene TRBJ2-1; 8 nucleotides match TRBD2. The germline CDR1 and CDR2 sequences are SGHRS and YFSETQ. The CDR3 has 15 residues. V was pared by 0 bases and J by 3 bases, with 2 bases of the junction left unmatched. The CDR3 coding sequence is TGCGCCAGCAGCTTGGGAGCGGGGGACTACAATGAGCAGTTCTTC. Its protein is CASSLGAGDYNEQFF.

This clonotype has ten or more counts. CDR3 residues: CASSLGTGNTEAFF. The CDR3 nucleotides read TGCGCCAGCAGCTTGGGGACAGGGAACACTGAAGCTTTCTTT. The V gene is TRBV5-1, the J gene TRBJ1-1; TRBD1 aligns across 7 bases. This CDR3 comprises 14 residues. Germline CDR1 is SGHRS and CDR2 is YFSETQ. After removal of 0 bases from V and 1 base from J, the junction contained 0 bases not matched to a gene.

This clonotype was recorded at least ten times. The CDR3 sequence: CASSQTGNTEAFF. DNA for the CDR3: TGTGCCAGCAGCCAGACAGGGAACACTGAAGCTTTCTTT. V gene TRBV11-2 combines with J gene TRBJ1-1, with D perhaps TRBD1 (6 bases). Germline-derived CDR1 and CDR2 are SGHAT and FQNNGV. CDR3 length: 13 residues. The V end was cut by 5 bases, the J end by 1 base, with 8 bases between.

The chain recombines TRBV2 with TRBJ2-3; TRBD2 matches 9 bases. CDR1 and CDR2 (germline): SNHLY, FYNNEI. J was trimmed by 3 bases and V by 7 bases; bases with no gene match: 5. The CDR3 is made up of 14 amino acids. The CDR3 DNA follows: TGTGCCAGCATTTGGACTAGCGAAACAGATACGCAGTATTTT. Translating gives CASIWTSETDTQYF. Full variable domain (rest looked up from reference TRBV2 and TRBJ2-3): EPEVTQTPSHQVTQMGQEVILRCVPISNHLYFYWYRQILGQKVEFLVSFYNNEISEKSEIFDDQFSVERPDGSNFTLKIRSTKLEDSAMYFCASIWTSETDTQYFGPGTRLTVL.

This clonotype was seen at least ten times. V gene TRBV20-1 combines with J gene TRBJ1-2; tentative D call: TRBD1 (5 bases). The CDR3 spans 12 residues. The ends were cut back, 1 base at V and 4 bases at J, with 7 bases in the middle. Germline V gene lookup returns CDR1 DFQATT and CDR2 SNEGSKA (reference sequence). The CDR3 sequence: CSARGRGYGYTF. The DNA for the CDR3 is TGCAGTGCTAGAGGGAGGGGCTATGGCTACACCTTC.

This clonotype is classed as medium-sized. The chain combines TRBV5-1 with TRBJ2-3, with a possible D match to TRBD1 (5 bases). This CDR3 is 16 amino acids long. V dropped 1 base and J dropped 6 bases, with 18 bases sitting between them. Germline V lookup: CDR1 SGHRS, CDR2 YFSETQ. In DNA, the CDR3 is TGCGCCAGCAGCTTGATTTTAGGTGGCAGGGATGATACGCAGTATTTT. This sequence encodes CASSLILGGRDDTQYF.

This clonotype has a count of ten or more. CDR3 amino acids: CSASTPGQLLNTEAFF. DNA of the CDR3: TGCAGTGCTAGTACCCCGGGACAACTTTTGAACACTGAAGCTTTCTTT. The chain joins TRBV20-1 to TRBJ1-1; D perhaps matches TRBD1 (6 bases). In germline, CDR1 is DFQATT, CDR2 SNEGSKA (reference sequence). The CDR3 contains 16 residues. V gave up 3 bases and J gave up 0 bases, with 17 bases separating them.

The rearrangement links TRBV18 to TRBJ1-4; possibly TRBD1 for D (5 bases). This CDR3 is built from 12 residues. The V end was cut by 4 bases, the J end by 6 bases, with 6 bases between. Germline V gives CDR1 KGHSH, CDR2 LQKENI. CDR3 amino acids: CASSLTDEKLFF. The DNA of the CDR3 is TGTGCCAGCTCACTGACAGATGAAAAACTGTTTTTT. The full variable domain, with the rest looked up from reference TRBV18 and TRBJ1-4, is NAGVMQNPRHLVRRRGQEARLRCSPMKGHSHVYWYRQLPEEGLKFMVYLQKENIIDESGMPKERFSAEFPKEGPSILRIQQVVRGDSAAYFCASSLTDEKLFFGSGTQLSVL.

This clonotype occurred many times. This chain uses TRBV10-1 with TRBJ1-1; no definite D call. The CDR3 is made up of 16 amino acids. Trimming removed 2 bases from V and 3 bases from J, with 16 bases in between. Germline-derived CDR1 and CDR2 are WNHNN and SYGVQD (reference sequence). The CDR3, as DNA: TGCGCCAGCAGTGAGGGTCCGGGCAGTTTGGACACTGAAGCTTTCTTT. It codes for CASSEGPGSLDTEAFF.

This clonotype was seen ten or more times. This chain uses TRBV12-3 or TRBV12-4 with TRBJ2-1; TRBD1 matches 8 bases. The CDR3 spans 13 residues. V was clipped by 2 bases and J by 15 bases; unmatched bases: 9. The CDR3 spells CASSLTDRGPRFF. CDR3 DNA: TGTGCCAGCAGTTTAACCGACAGGGGACCACGGTTCTTC.